One and the same sample provided the 7 T cell receptor beta chains below, sequenced in a study of long-term antiretroviral therapy in people with HIV. Survey-level resolution applied to immunoSEQ assay v3.0. TCRdb keeps only in-frame clones here, not all; method: immunoSEQ multiplex PCR. Among about 29,000 clones listed, roughly 96% were seen once. The material sequenced was unsorted PBMCs, taken 5.3 years after starting antiretroviral therapy. Receptors originate from a young man with HIV.

The chain has TRBV5-5 and TRBJ2-3; TRBD2 is a possible D gene (6 bases). The CDR3 totals 15 residues. Germline values: CDR1 SGHKS, CDR2 YYEKEE (reference sequence). V lost 1 base to trimming and J lost 3 bases, with 12 bases between them. CDR3 sequence: CASSLNGGATDTQYF. DNA of the CDR3: TGTGCCAGCAGCTTGAACGGCGGGGCTACAGATACGCAGTATTTT.

V gene TRBV7-3 combines with J gene TRBJ2-7; 10 positions match TRBD2. The CDR3 runs to 14 residues. Trimming took 5 bases from V and 5 from J; bases not matched to a gene: 6. Germline CDR1 SGHTA, CDR2 FQGTGA. As DNA, the CDR3 is TGTGCCAGCAGCGCTAGCGGGAGTCTGGACGAGCAGTACTTC. Translated: CASSASGSLDEQYF.

The chain combines TRBV7-9 with TRBJ2-3, with TRBD2 matching 16 bases. Looked up from germline, CDR1 is SEHNR and CDR2 is FQNEAQ (reference sequence). V trimming: 5 bases; J trimming: 8 bases; junction bases outside the gene matches: 13. The CDR3 covers 18 residues. The CDR3 region is CASSPRGLAGGPQITQYF. CDR3 bases: TGTGCCAGCAGCCCGAGGGGACTAGCGGGGGGGCCTCAAATTACGCAGTATTTT.

As DNA, the CDR3 is TGTGCCAGCAGCCAAGGAACAGGGGGCACCCTGAACACTGAAGCTTTCTTT. Its translation: CASSQGTGGTLNTEAFF. J is TRBJ1-1 and V is TRBV4-2, with TRBD1 identical over 9 bases. Germline V gene data show CDR1 as LGHNA and CDR2 as YNFKEQ. V dropped 1 base and J dropped 0; count of bases not matched to a gene: 6. CDR3 length equals 17 residues.

The chain links TRBV4-3 to TRBJ2-5; TRBD1 aligns across 10 bases. The CDR3 has 18 amino acids. Looked up from germline, CDR1 is LGHNA and CDR2 is YSLEER. Trimming took 4 bases from V and 4 from J; bases not matched to a gene: 15. The CDR3 region is CASSLLRGGQGMGETQYF. As DNA, the CDR3 is TGCGCCAGCAGCCTCCTAAGGGGGGGACAGGGGATGGGAGAGACCCAGTACTTC.

The chain couples TRBV28 to TRBJ2-5, with 7 bases fitting TRBD1. This CDR3 has 16 amino acids. CDR1 and CDR2 (germline): MDHEN, SYDVKM. Unmatched junction bases numbered 11, after V lost 6 bases and J lost 1 base. The DNA for the CDR3 is TGTGCCAGCAGCCCAGACAGGGTGGACGGCCAAGAGACCCAGTACTTC. Its protein is CASSPDRVDGQETQYF.

The chain carries TRBV9 and TRBJ2-7; 8 bases map to TRBD2. CDR3 length: 14 residues. The V segment lost 3 bases and the J segment 1 base; nucleotides outside the gene matches: 3. CDR1 and CDR2 from the germline V gene are SGDLS and YYNGEE. In DNA form, the CDR3 reads TGTGCCAGCAGCGGCGGGACTAGATCCTACGAGCAGTACTTC. It encodes CASSGGTRSYEQYF.